Included here is one TCR beta chain sequence, with context. Its target is not known. V was pared by 4 bases and J by 5 bases, with 9 bases of the junction left unmatched. There are 15 residues in the CDR3. Per the germline V gene, CDR1 is SGHRS and CDR2 is YFSETQ. Clones were read by immunoSEQ multiplex PCR, and TCRdb kept only the in-frame ones, dropping some. Found here are roughly 64,000 clones, 70% to 90% of them singletons; the top ten hold around 3.5%. The data are from a study of pediatric ulcerative colitis. Findings and limits, study-wide: Compared with controls, ulcerative colitis showed greater blood-rectum clone sharing.

This receptor was identified in a boy between 10 and 17 years old with severe ulcerative colitis. The chain is built from TRBV5-1 and TRBJ1-2, with 9 bases identical to TRBD1. The specimen sequenced was blood. The CDR3 region is CASSISDRGHYGYTF. Written as DNA, the CDR3 is TGCGCCAGCAGCATTTCGGACAGGGGACATTATGGCTACACCTTC.